The 17 T cell receptor beta chains listed next were all sequenced from one sample in a study of cytomegalovirus exposure and HLA in healthy donors. The study ran its PCR with 60 Vbeta and 13 Jbeta primers. Only in-frame clones appear in the TCRdb table, and some are missing; sequencing was by immunoSEQ multiplex PCR. Among roughly 87,000 clones listed, 70% to 80% were seen once. Sequencing used PBMCs. These receptors came from a woman aged 40 to 50 in good health and CMV-seropositive.

This clone was seen a few times. One end of the junction is discordant with germline, which a read error may explain. The rearrangement links TRBV7-7 to TRBJ2-5; 11 bases agree with TRBD1. Germline values: CDR1 SSHAT, CDR2 FNYEAQ (reference sequence). This CDR3 has 15 residues. This CDR3 is CASSPGTGGSETQYF. The CDR3 DNA sequence: TGTGCTAGCAGCCCAGGGACAGGGGGTTCTGAGACCCAGTACTTC. Full variable domain (remainder filled in from reference TRBV7-7 and TRBJ2-5): GAGVSQSPRYKVTKRGQDVTLRCDPISSHATLYWYQQALGQGPEFLTYFNYEAQPDKSGLPSDRFSAERPEGSISTLTIQRTEQRDSAMYRCASSPGTGGSETQYFGPGTRLLVL.

J is TRBJ1-1 and V is TRBV19, with a possible D match to TRBD1 (5 bases). CDR3 length: 12 residues. Trimming stripped 5 bases from V and 3 bases from J, with 7 bases between. Per the germline V gene, CDR1 is LNHDA and CDR2 is SQIVND (reference sequence). As DNA, the CDR3 is TGTGCCAGTAGTGGCAGGGACACTGAAGCTTTCTTT. It specifies CASSGRDTEAFF.

Points on this clone: The sample holds other DNA sequences that translate to the same CDR3. The chain recombines TRBV6-5 with TRBJ1-2; 7 nucleotides line up with TRBD1. This CDR3 comprises 12 residues. The ends lost 6 bases at V and 8 bases at J; junction bases unmatched: 6. Looked up from germline, CDR1 is MNHEY and CDR2 is SVGAGI. CDR3 in amino acids: CASRQGPGGYTF. The CDR3 DNA sequence: TGTGCCAGCAGACAGGGGCCGGGAGGCTACACCTTC.

The rearrangement uses TRBV7-9 and TRBJ2-2; 8 nucleotides align to TRBD2. This CDR3 is 16 amino acids long. Trimming at V came to 1 base and at J to 4 bases, leaving 5 bases not matched to a gene. Germline V gene data show CDR1 as SEHNR and CDR2 as FQNEAQ (reference sequence). The CDR3 sequence is CASSLGSSGPTGELFF. CDR3 nucleotides: TGTGCCAGCAGCTTAGGTTCTAGCGGGCCCACCGGGGAGCTGTTTTTT. The variable domain in full, completed from reference TRBV7-9 and TRBJ2-2, reads DTGVSQNPRHKITKRGQNVTFRCDPISEHNRLYWYRQTLGQGPEFLTYFQNEAQLEKSRLLSDRFSAERPKGSFSTLEIQRTEQGDSAMYLCASSLGSSGPTGELFFGEGSRLTVL.

V and J are TRBV27 and TRBJ2-3; TRBD1 is a possible D gene (5 bases). This CDR3 has 14 residues. The V end lost 6 bases, the J end lost 2 bases, and 12 bases lay between the germline ends. Looked up from germline, CDR1 is MNHEY and CDR2 is SMNVEV (reference sequence). CDR3 DNA: TGTGCCAGCAGGGCAGGGATCGTCACAGATACGCAGTATTTT. It encodes CASRAGIVTDTQYF.

The chain has TRBV7-2 and TRBJ2-2; 9 bases line up with TRBD2. The CDR3 is made up of 16 amino acids. Germline V gene data show CDR1 as SGHTA and CDR2 as FQGNSA. V lost 5 bases and J lost 6; bases outside the gene matches: 10. The CDR3 sequence: CASSHLAGIGAGELFF. In nucleotides, the CDR3 is TGTGCCAGCAGCCACCTAGCGGGGATAGGTGCCGGGGAGCTGTTTTTT.

The chain carries TRBV6-5 and TRBJ2-6; tentatively, D is TRBD1 (5 bases). The CDR3 runs 15 residues. CDR1 and CDR2 (germline): MNHEY, SVGAGI. The V end was cut by 8 bases, the J end by 1 base, with 12 bases between. The CDR3: CASASGASGANVLTF. CDR3 in DNA: TGTGCCAGCGCGAGTGGGGCGTCTGGGGCCAACGTCCTGACTTTC.

V and J are TRBV28 and TRBJ1-5; D unresolved. Trimming left V 3 bases short and J 1 base short, with 10 bases between. From germline, CDR1 is MDHEN and CDR2 SYDVKM. The CDR3 consists of 15 residues. The CDR3 region has the DNA TGTGCCAGCAGTTTTTCGGGTTACAGCAATCAGCCCCAGCATTTT. Translated: CASSFSGYSNQPQHF.

This rearrangement joins TRBV19 to TRBJ2-1; 8 nucleotides match TRBD2. Germline V gene sequence: CDR1 LNHDA, CDR2 SQIVND (reference sequence). The ends lost 5 bases at V and 9 bases at J; junction bases unmatched: 12. The CDR3 runs to 15 residues. CDR3: CASSVTGTSAREQFF. The CDR3 DNA is TGTGCCAGTAGTGTCACCGGGACTAGTGCGCGTGAGCAGTTCTTC.

The count of this clone is one. This rearrangement joins TRBV14 to TRBJ1-2; weak D call: TRBD1 (5 bases). The germline CDR1 and CDR2 sequences are SGHDN and FVKESK. The CDR3 is 12 residues long. Trimming removed 3 bases from V and 5 bases from J, with 7 bases in between. The CDR3 region is CASSHQGYGYTF. Written as DNA, the CDR3 is TGTGCCAGCAGCCACCAGGGTTATGGCTACACCTTC.

About this clone itself: Relative to the germline gene, one junction end is altered; a read error may explain this. The CDR3 reads CASSSPPRAYGQYF. The CDR3 coding sequence is TGTGCCAGCAGTTCCCCCCCGCGGGCCTACGGGCAGTACTTC. The chain employs TRBV28 and TRBJ2-7, with D possibly TRBD2 on 5 matching bases. The germline gives CDR1 MDHEN, CDR2 SYDVKM. The CDR3 totals 14 residues.

The chain has TRBV19 and TRBJ2-3; D possibly corresponds to TRBD1 (7 bases). The V end was cut by 8 bases, the J end by 2 bases, with 20 bases between. This CDR3 is 16 amino acids long. CDR1 is LNHDA and CDR2 is SQIVND in the germline V gene (reference sequence). The CDR3 reads CASQHGSGGFTDTQYF. The CDR3 DNA follows: TGTGCCAGTCAACACGGATCAGGGGGGTTCACAGATACGCAGTATTTT.

The chain links TRBV19 to TRBJ1-5; 7 positions agree with TRBD1. Germline CDR1 and CDR2: LNHDA and SQIVND (reference sequence). CDR3 length equals 17 residues. V dropped 4 bases and J dropped 0; count of bases not matched to a gene: 9. CDR3 residues: CASSTGTALYSNQPQHF. The CDR3 DNA is TGTGCCAGTAGTACCGGGACAGCACTGTATAGCAATCAGCCCCAGCATTTT.

This sequence joins TRBV7-2 and TRBJ2-6; the D gene is possibly TRBD2 (5 bases). The CDR3 runs 13 residues. V lost 8 bases to trimming and J lost 13 bases, with 18 bases between them. Germline-derived CDR1 and CDR2 are SGHTA and FQGNSA. The CDR3 loop is CASSASPNGVLTF. The CDR3 DNA reads as TGTGCCAGCTCAGCTAGCCCAAATGGGGTCCTGACTTTC.

The rearrangement links TRBV28 to TRBJ2-3; 10 bases map to TRBD2. The CDR3 is 18 amino acids. V lost 8 bases and J lost 2; bases outside the gene matches: 16. Germline CDR1 is MDHEN and CDR2 is SYDVKM. In nucleotides, the CDR3 is TGTGCCAGCTGTCTAGCGGGAGACCCTAGGCGGTCCACAGATACGCAGTATTTT. Translating it yields CASCLAGDPRRSTDTQYF.

This clone came up once. The V gene is TRBV6-5, the J gene TRBJ2-5, with 11 bases that match TRBD1. J was trimmed by 5 bases and V by 8 bases; bases with no gene match: 4. The CDR3 totals 13 residues. Germline V lookup: CDR1 MNHEY, CDR2 SVGAGI. The CDR3 is CASGTGGGETQYF. CDR3 bases: TGTGCCAGCGGGACAGGGGGTGGGGAGACCCAGTACTTC.

This clone was recorded once. The genes are TRBV7-2 and TRBJ2-1; TRBD2 agrees at 15 bases. This CDR3 is 15 amino acids long. Germline V gene data show CDR1 as SGHTA and CDR2 as FQGNSA. V dropped 5 bases and J dropped 10; count of bases not matched to a gene: 6. CDR3 sequence reads: CASSPPGLAGGEQFF. CDR3 nucleotide sequence: TGTGCCAGCAGCCCCCCCGGACTAGCGGGAGGGGAGCAGTTCTTC.